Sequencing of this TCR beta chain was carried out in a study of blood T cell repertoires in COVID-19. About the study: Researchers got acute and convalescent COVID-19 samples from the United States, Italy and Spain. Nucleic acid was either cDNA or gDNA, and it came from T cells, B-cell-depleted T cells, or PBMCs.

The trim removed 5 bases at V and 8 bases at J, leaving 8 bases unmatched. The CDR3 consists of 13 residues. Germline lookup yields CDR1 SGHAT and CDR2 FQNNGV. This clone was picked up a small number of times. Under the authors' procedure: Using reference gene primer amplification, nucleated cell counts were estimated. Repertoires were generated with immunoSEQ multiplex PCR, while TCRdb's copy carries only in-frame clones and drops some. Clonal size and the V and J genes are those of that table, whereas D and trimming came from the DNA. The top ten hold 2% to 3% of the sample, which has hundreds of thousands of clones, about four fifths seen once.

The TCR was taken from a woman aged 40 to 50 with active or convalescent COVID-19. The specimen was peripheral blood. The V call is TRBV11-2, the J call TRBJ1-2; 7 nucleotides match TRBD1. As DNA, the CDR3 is TGTGCCAGCAGCGCGGACAGGTTTTACGGCTACACCTTC. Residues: CASSADRFYGYTF.